The rows below give T cell receptor beta chains drawn from one sample of a study of neoadjuvant nivolumab and ipilimumab in lung cancer. Sequenced by immunoSEQ multiplex PCR; TCRdb stores in-frame clones only, minus some. The table shows over 25,000 clones, with about 92% occurring only once. This sample comprised peripheral blood, obtained after neoadjuvant nivolumab, alone or with ipilimumab, at or shortly before surgery. The receptors derive from an adult with non-small cell lung cancer. Both conserved end residues are part of each CDR3. Fields, in order: CDR3 DNA, CDR3 protein, clone size, V gene, J gene, D gene. The D gene is left open where the match is weak. A row's size may be missing; if present it is once, few, many or a size class.

cdr3_nt: TGTGCCATCAATGAGTCCCCCATTCACAACTCCTACGAGCAGTACTTC
cdr3_aa: CAINESPIHNSYEQYF
clone_size: -
v_call: TRBV10-3
j_call: TRBJ2-7
d_call: -

cdr3_nt: TGTGCCAGCAGTGAACTCCGCGGGGACACAGATACGCAGTATTTT
cdr3_aa: CASSELRGDTDTQYF
clone_size: once
v_call: TRBV25-1
j_call: TRBJ2-3
d_call: -

cdr3_nt: TGTGCCAGCAGTTTATCGAGCGGGAGGCCCTACGAGCAGTACTTC
cdr3_aa: CASSLSSGRPYEQYF
clone_size: -
v_call: TRBV27
j_call: TRBJ2-7
d_call: TRBD2

cdr3_nt: TGTGCCAGTGCTGACAGCGCCAATCAGCCCCAGCATTTT
cdr3_aa: CASADSANQPQHF
clone_size: -
v_call: TRBV19
j_call: TRBJ1-5
d_call: -

cdr3_nt: TGTGCCAGCAGCCCAACAGGGAGCTACGAGCAGTACTTC
cdr3_aa: CASSPTGSYEQYF
clone_size: -
v_call: TRBV7-9
j_call: TRBJ2-7
d_call: -

cdr3_nt: TGTGCCAGCAGACCACAGGGGGAGGGTCAGCCCCAGCATTTT
cdr3_aa: CASRPQGEGQPQHF
clone_size: -
v_call: TRBV28
j_call: TRBJ1-5
d_call: TRBD1

cdr3_nt: TGTGCCAGCAGTTTATCGGGGCGGAATGAGCAGTTCTTC
cdr3_aa: CASSLSGRNEQFF
clone_size: once
v_call: TRBV27
j_call: TRBJ2-1
d_call: -

cdr3_nt: TGTGCCAGCAGCCCCCTAGGTGAAAAACTGTTTTTT
cdr3_aa: CASSPLGEKLFF
clone_size: -
v_call: TRBV7-9
j_call: TRBJ1-4
d_call: -

cdr3_nt: TGTGCCAGCAGTTTTCGCAGGGCTGGAGAGCAGTTCTTC
cdr3_aa: CASSFRRAGEQFF
clone_size: -
v_call: TRBV27
j_call: TRBJ2-1
d_call: -

cdr3_nt: TGTGCCAGCAGCCCAACCGGGGGCCTCTACGAGCAGTACTTC
cdr3_aa: CASSPTGGLYEQYF
clone_size: once
v_call: TRBV11-3
j_call: TRBJ2-7
d_call: -

cdr3_nt: TGTGCCACCAGCAGTCACCTCCAAGACAGGAGGAGGAACACTGAAGCTTTCTTT
cdr3_aa: CATSSHLQDRRRNTEAFF
clone_size: -
v_call: TRBV15
j_call: TRBJ1-1
d_call: -

cdr3_nt: TGTGCCAGCAGCCGAAATGGGCGGACACTAGCGGCAACCGACAATGAGCAGTTCTTC
cdr3_aa: CASSRNGRTLAATDNEQFF
clone_size: -
v_call: TRBV27
j_call: TRBJ2-1
d_call: TRBD2

cdr3_nt: TGCAGCGTTGGGTCAGGGTCCGAGCAGTACTTC
cdr3_aa: CSVGSGSEQYF
clone_size: once
v_call: TRBV29-1
j_call: TRBJ2-7
d_call: -

cdr3_nt: TGTGCCAGCAGCCCCGGGAGGAATCTGGGGCAGTTCTTC
cdr3_aa: CASSPGRNLGQFF
clone_size: -
v_call: TRBV7-8
j_call: TRBJ2-1
d_call: TRBD2

cdr3_nt: TGTGCCAGCAGCTTAGGTCAGGGGCAAGAGACCCAGTACTTC
cdr3_aa: CASSLGQGQETQYF
clone_size: -
v_call: TRBV11-2
j_call: TRBJ2-5
d_call: -

cdr3_nt: TGTGCCATCAGTTACTCAGGAGGGACAGAGACCCAGTACTTC
cdr3_aa: CAISYSGGTETQYF
clone_size: -
v_call: TRBV6-5
j_call: TRBJ2-5
d_call: -

cdr3_nt: TGCGCCAGCAGCCGCCTAGCGGGGGGGACCGGGGAGCTGTTTTTT
cdr3_aa: CASSRLAGGTGELFF
clone_size: -
v_call: TRBV5-1
j_call: TRBJ2-2
d_call: TRBD2

cdr3_nt: TGCGCCAGCAGCTTGAGCGGGCGTCCAGCTGAAGCTTTCTTT
cdr3_aa: CASSLSGRPAEAFF
clone_size: -
v_call: TRBV5-1
j_call: TRBJ1-1
d_call: -

cdr3_nt: TGCGCCAGCAGCTGGGACAGTCCCGGGACTATAGCCTACGAGCAGTACTTC
cdr3_aa: CASSWDSPGTIAYEQYF
clone_size: -
v_call: TRBV5-1
j_call: TRBJ2-7
d_call: -

cdr3_nt: TGTGCCACCAGCAGAGATCGGAGCGATAGCAATCAGCCCCAGCATTTT
cdr3_aa: CATSRDRSDSNQPQHF
clone_size: -
v_call: TRBV15
j_call: TRBJ1-5
d_call: -

cdr3_nt: TGTGCCAGCAGTCGTGGGGGACAGGGCTACGAGCAGTACTTC
cdr3_aa: CASSRGGQGYEQYF
clone_size: -
v_call: TRBV11-3
j_call: TRBJ2-7
d_call: TRBD1

cdr3_nt: TGCAGCGTTCTAGGGACTAGCGAGCCAGATACGCAGTATTTT
cdr3_aa: CSVLGTSEPDTQYF
clone_size: -
v_call: TRBV29-1
j_call: TRBJ2-3
d_call: TRBD2

cdr3_nt: TGCACCAGCAGCCAAGTCTCCCCGGGAGGGAAGTACGAGCAGTACTTC
cdr3_aa: CTSSQVSPGGKYEQYF
clone_size: -
v_call: TRBV1
j_call: TRBJ2-7
d_call: -

cdr3_nt: TGCGCCAGCAGTCCCGGGACAAGCTACAATGAGCAGTTCTTC
cdr3_aa: CASSPGTSYNEQFF
clone_size: -
v_call: TRBV5-1
j_call: TRBJ2-1
d_call: -

cdr3_nt: TGTGCCAGCAGCCAGACAGGGATCAATCAGCCCCAGCATTTT
cdr3_aa: CASSQTGINQPQHF
clone_size: -
v_call: TRBV7-9
j_call: TRBJ1-5
d_call: TRBD1

cdr3_nt: TGTGCCAGTAAGAAGCGGGAGTACACCGGGGAGCTGTTTTTT
cdr3_aa: CASKKREYTGELFF
clone_size: -
v_call: TRBV19
j_call: TRBJ2-2
d_call: TRBD2

cdr3_nt: TGCGCCAGCAGTGAACTAGCGGGAGTGTCAGAGCAGTTCTTC
cdr3_aa: CASSELAGVSEQFF
clone_size: -
v_call: TRBV10-2
j_call: TRBJ2-1
d_call: TRBD2

cdr3_nt: TGTGCCAGCAGTCCCGGGACTGGACCCTACGAGCAGTACTTC
cdr3_aa: CASSPGTGPYEQYF
clone_size: -
v_call: TRBV27
j_call: TRBJ2-7
d_call: -

cdr3_nt: TGTGCCAGCAGCCCAGGCAGGGACGGTTACAATGAGCAGTTCTTC
cdr3_aa: CASSPGRDGYNEQFF
clone_size: -
v_call: TRBV5-4
j_call: TRBJ2-1
d_call: -

cdr3_nt: TGTGCCAGCAGCTCCTTAGCGGGAGCGGCCGGGGAGCTGTTTTTT
cdr3_aa: CASSSLAGAAGELFF
clone_size: once
v_call: TRBV7-9
j_call: TRBJ2-2
d_call: TRBD2

cdr3_nt: TGTGCCAGCAGCCCGCCGCACCTCCTGGGGCAGGGAGTCTCCCAGCCCCAGCATTTT
cdr3_aa: CASSPPHLLGQGVSQPQHF
clone_size: -
v_call: TRBV5-6
j_call: TRBJ1-5
d_call: -

cdr3_nt: TGCGCCAGCAGCTGGGAGATGGGGTACAATGAGCAGTTCTTC
cdr3_aa: CASSWEMGYNEQFF
clone_size: -
v_call: TRBV5-1
j_call: TRBJ2-1
d_call: -

cdr3_nt: TGCAGCGTTGGGGGAGGGCCGGGTGAAAAACTGTTTTTT
cdr3_aa: CSVGGGPGEKLFF
clone_size: -
v_call: TRBV29-1
j_call: TRBJ1-4
d_call: -

cdr3_nt: TGTGCCAGCAACGATCAGCAGGGATCCGCAAAACTGTTTTTT
cdr3_aa: CASNDQQGSAKLFF
clone_size: -
v_call: TRBV5-6
j_call: TRBJ1-4
d_call: -

cdr3_nt: TGTGCCAGCAGCGTAGGGGGCATGAACACTGAAGCTTTCTTT
cdr3_aa: CASSVGGMNTEAFF
clone_size: -
v_call: TRBV9
j_call: TRBJ1-1
d_call: -

cdr3_nt: TGTGCCAGCAGCTTAGGGACCCCGGGAGGGCCGACAGATACGCAGTATTTT
cdr3_aa: CASSLGTPGGPTDTQYF
clone_size: -
v_call: TRBV11-3
j_call: TRBJ2-3
d_call: TRBD2

cdr3_nt: TGTGCCAGCAGCTTATCGGCGGGGAACAATGAGCAGTTCTTC
cdr3_aa: CASSLSAGNNEQFF
clone_size: -
v_call: TRBV7-3
j_call: TRBJ2-1
d_call: -

cdr3_nt: TGCGCCAGCAGTTTTACTAGCGGGGAACAAGAGACCCAGTACTTC
cdr3_aa: CASSFTSGEQETQYF
clone_size: -
v_call: TRBV5-1
j_call: TRBJ2-5
d_call: TRBD2

cdr3_nt: TGTGCCAGCAGTTACGGGGCATCGGGAGGCTACACCTTC
cdr3_aa: CASSYGASGGYTF
clone_size: -
v_call: TRBV6-5
j_call: TRBJ1-2
d_call: -

cdr3_nt: TGTGCCACCAGCAGTCGGCGGGGAGGCGAAAAACTGTTTTTT
cdr3_aa: CATSSRRGGEKLFF
clone_size: -
v_call: TRBV15
j_call: TRBJ1-4
d_call: -

cdr3_nt: TGTGCCAGCAGCGCCCTCGACAGGTACACAGATACGCAGTATTTT
cdr3_aa: CASSALDRYTDTQYF
clone_size: -
v_call: TRBV7-9
j_call: TRBJ2-3
d_call: -

cdr3_nt: TGTGCCAGCAGCTACCCGGGACAGGGATTTGGCTACACCTTC
cdr3_aa: CASSYPGQGFGYTF
clone_size: -
v_call: TRBV7-9
j_call: TRBJ1-2
d_call: TRBD1

cdr3_nt: TGTGCCAGCAGCCCCGGGACAGGGACCAAGGGGTCTGAAGCTTTCTTT
cdr3_aa: CASSPGTGTKGSEAFF
clone_size: -
v_call: TRBV5-6
j_call: TRBJ1-1
d_call: TRBD1

cdr3_nt: TGTGCCAGCACCATAGGCAGTAGTCTGGAAAAACTGTTTTTT
cdr3_aa: CASTIGSSLEKLFF
clone_size: -
v_call: TRBV11-2
j_call: TRBJ1-4
d_call: -

cdr3_nt: TGCAGCGTTTTCGAGCGGGGTGCCACAGATACGCAGTATTTT
cdr3_aa: CSVFERGATDTQYF
clone_size: -
v_call: TRBV29-1
j_call: TRBJ2-3
d_call: TRBD2

cdr3_nt: TGTGCCAGCAGCTTGGACATTAACTATGGCTACACCTTC
cdr3_aa: CASSLDINYGYTF
clone_size: -
v_call: TRBV5-8
j_call: TRBJ1-2
d_call: -

cdr3_nt: TGTGCCAGCAGCCCACCTGGGACGGAGACCCAGTACTTC
cdr3_aa: CASSPPGTETQYF
clone_size: -
v_call: TRBV11-3
j_call: TRBJ2-5
d_call: -

cdr3_nt: TGTGCCAGCAGTCCTTTGGACAGGGGAGATGAGCAGTTCTTC
cdr3_aa: CASSPLDRGDEQFF
clone_size: -
v_call: TRBV6-6
j_call: TRBJ2-1
d_call: TRBD1

cdr3_nt: TGTGCCAGCAGTTACCCGCCCGAGGACACTGAAGCTTTCTTT
cdr3_aa: CASSYPPEDTEAFF
clone_size: once
v_call: TRBV6-6
j_call: TRBJ1-1
d_call: -

cdr3_nt: TGTGCCAGCAGCTTAGGCCAGGGCAGAGAGACCCAGTACTTC
cdr3_aa: CASSLGQGRETQYF
clone_size: -
v_call: TRBV11-3
j_call: TRBJ2-5
d_call: -

cdr3_nt: TGCGCCAGCAGCGGCACTAGCGGAGGCCGCACAGATACGCAGTATTTT
cdr3_aa: CASSGTSGGRTDTQYF
clone_size: -
v_call: TRBV5-1
j_call: TRBJ2-3
d_call: TRBD2

cdr3_nt: TGCAGCGTTGGGAATCAGCCCCAGCATTTT
cdr3_aa: CSVGNQPQHF
clone_size: -
v_call: TRBV29-1
j_call: TRBJ1-5
d_call: -

cdr3_nt: TGTGCCAGCAGCTTAGGCCAGAACACTGAAGCTTTCTTT
cdr3_aa: CASSLGQNTEAFF
clone_size: -
v_call: TRBV7-9
j_call: TRBJ1-1
d_call: -

cdr3_nt: TGTGCCAGTAGTCGGTGGCGGGAGGGCCGCGAGACCCAGTACTTC
cdr3_aa: CASSRWREGRETQYF
clone_size: -
v_call: TRBV19
j_call: TRBJ2-5
d_call: TRBD2

cdr3_nt: TGCAGCGTTGAAGTTGGCAGGGCGAACACTGAAGCTTTCTTT
cdr3_aa: CSVEVGRANTEAFF
clone_size: -
v_call: TRBV29-1
j_call: TRBJ1-1
d_call: -

cdr3_nt: TGTGCCATCAGTGAGGGGGTGGGCAGGGGGAATGAGCAGTTCTTC
cdr3_aa: CAISEGVGRGNEQFF
clone_size: -
v_call: TRBV10-3
j_call: TRBJ2-1
d_call: TRBD1

cdr3_nt: TGTGCCAGCAGCGTAGATCAATACGAGCAGTACTTC
cdr3_aa: CASSVDQYEQYF
clone_size: -
v_call: TRBV7-9
j_call: TRBJ2-7
d_call: -

cdr3_nt: TGTGCCAGCAGTGGTAGCAATCAGCCCCAGCATTTT
cdr3_aa: CASSGSNQPQHF
clone_size: -
v_call: TRBV2
j_call: TRBJ1-5
d_call: -